Below are 3 T cell receptor beta chains sequenced from a single sample in a study of lymphopenia after photon versus proton radiotherapy. Sequencing used immunoSEQ multiplex PCR; TCRdb keeps in-frame clones, though not all of them. This table has about 58,000 clones, about 81% appearing once. The sample consisted of peripheral blood, taken from a patient treated with proton-based radiotherapy. Receptors originate from a man aged 55-75 years with pancreatic cancer.

J is TRBJ2-5 and V is TRBV6-5, with TRBD1 matching over 7 bases. CDR3 length: 13 amino acids. J gave up 0 bases and V 8 bases, and 3 bases lay outside the gene matches. In germline, CDR1 is MNHEY, CDR2 SVGAGI. CDR3: CASGGQYQETQYF. CDR3 in DNA: TGTGCCAGCGGGGGACAGTACCAAGAGACCCAGTACTTC.

This sequence joins TRBV19 and TRBJ2-5; 7 bases line up with TRBD2. The CDR3 totals 13 residues. J was trimmed by 0 bases and V by 8 bases; bases with no gene match: 3. Germline CDR1 and CDR2: LNHDA and SQIVND (reference sequence). The CDR3 spells CASGTNHQETQYF. The CDR3 DNA is TGTGCCAGTGGGACTAACCACCAAGAGACCCAGTACTTC.

The V call is TRBV2, the J call TRBJ2-5; TRBD2 is a possible D gene (5 bases). Germline values: CDR1 SNHLY, CDR2 FYNNEI. The CDR3 is made up of 15 amino acids. The V gene lost 7 bases and the J gene lost 2 bases, with 17 bases spanning the gap. Written as DNA, the CDR3 is TGTGCCAGCAAACCCGACGGGGTGGTGCAAGAGACCCAGTACTTC. This encodes CASKPDGVVQETQYF.